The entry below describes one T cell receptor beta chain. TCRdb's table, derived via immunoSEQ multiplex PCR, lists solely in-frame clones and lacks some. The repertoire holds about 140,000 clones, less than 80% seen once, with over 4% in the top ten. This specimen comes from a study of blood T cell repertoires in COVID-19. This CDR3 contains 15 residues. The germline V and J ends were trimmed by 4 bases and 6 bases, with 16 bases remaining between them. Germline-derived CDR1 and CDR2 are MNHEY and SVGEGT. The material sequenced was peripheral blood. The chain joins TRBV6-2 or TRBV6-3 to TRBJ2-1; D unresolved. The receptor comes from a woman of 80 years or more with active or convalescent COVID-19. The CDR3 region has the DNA TGTGCCAGCAGTTTCGCCCCCCCTAAATCCAATGAGCAGTTCTTC. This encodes CASSFAPPKSNEQFF.